Listed here is a single T cell receptor (beta chain). What it binds is not known. The data stem from a study of shared clonotypes between healthy human individuals. Study overall: Every donor yielded three CD4 naive, three CD4 memory, two CD8 naive and one CD8 memory plate. Study-wide results and limits: The four-donor shared clonotypes exceeded non-shared clonotypes in generation probability, with non-shared ones scoring lower.

Some clones are missing from TCRdb's copy, which holds only in-frame ones; the method was immunoSEQ multiplex PCR. The sample consists of about 520,000 clones, approximately 94% of them appearing once. Germline-derived CDR1 and CDR2 are SSHAT and FNYEAQ (reference sequence). The germline V and J ends were trimmed by 3 bases and 5 bases, with 10 bases remaining between them. The CDR3 totals 13 residues. This TCR was recovered from a woman aged 30 to 39 in good health. This chain uses TRBV7-7 with TRBJ2-5; D unresolved. Sequencing input: naive CD4+ T cells sorted from blood. Subset denoted: CD45RA+ positively selected. CDR3 in amino acids: CASSFSVGETQYF. Written as DNA, the CDR3 is TGTGCCAGCAGCTTTTCCGTGGGGGAGACCCAGTACTTC. Full variable domain (outside the CDR3, taken from reference TRBV7-7 and TRBJ2-5): GAGVSQSPRYKVTKRGQDVTLRCDPISSHATLYWYQQALGQGPEFLTYFNYEAQPDKSGLPSDRFSAERPEGSISTLTIQRTEQRDSAMYRCASSFSVGETQYFGPGTRLLVL.